This is a list of T cell receptor beta chains from one sample in a study of beta chain features in type 1 diabetes. Data came from immunoSEQ multiplex PCR; TCRdb stores just in-frame clones and leaves some out. The sample records about 700,000 clones, over 10% being singletons. The source material was naive CD4+ T cells from blood. These receptors all come from a man between 18 and 29 years old with type 1 diabetes. Each CDR3 is given with its conserved first and last residue. The order of the fields is clone size, V gene, J gene, D gene, CDR3 DNA, CDR3 protein. D genes are given only for firm matches. Some rows mark clone size as missing; the rest say once, few, many or name a class of expanded clone.

few,TRBV30,TRBJ2-5,TRBD1,TGTGCCTGGAGGTGGACAGGGGCCGAGACCCAGTACTTC,CAWRWTGAETQYF
NA,TRBV30,TRBJ1-3,TRBD1,TGTGCCTGGAGTGACCTGGGACAGCTCAAGGACACCATATATTTT,CAWSDLGQLKDTIYF
few,TRBV7-9,TRBJ2-5,NA,TGTGCCAGCGGTGGACAGCAAGAGACCCAGTACTTC,CASGGQQETQYF
NA,TRBV14,TRBJ2-1,NA,TGTGCCAGCAGCCCCGCAGGGGTCCTCAATGAGCAGTTCTTC,CASSPAGVLNEQFF
NA,TRBV11-2,TRBJ2-1,NA,TGTGCCAGCAGCTTAGCCCTGGAAAACAATGAGCAGTTCTTC,CASSLALENNEQFF
NA,TRBV13,TRBJ1-2,NA,TGTGCCAGCAGCTTAGTGGGTTCCAGAAACTATGGCTACACCTTC,CASSLVGSRNYGYTF
NA,TRBV6-6,TRBJ1-2,NA,TGTGCCAGCAGTACCCCCGGGGACTATGGCTACACCTTC,CASSTPGDYGYTF
few,TRBV5-1,TRBJ1-2,NA,TGCGCCAGCAGCTCGCCGGGGGCGACGGAATATGGCTACACCTTC,CASSSPGATEYGYTF
few,TRBV4-1,TRBJ1-5,NA,TGCGCCAGCAGCCACGGTACAGGCGGGACGAATCAGCCCCAGCATTTT,CASSHGTGGTNQPQHF
few,TRBV4-1,TRBJ1-2,NA,TGCGCCAGCAGCCAAGATTCCCAGGTCTTTAACTATGGCTACACCTTC,CASSQDSQVFNYGYTF
few,TRBV7-9,TRBJ2-7,TRBD2,TGTGCCAGCAGCCGACCGGGGGAGGGGCGAAACGAGCAGTACTTC,CASSRPGEGRNEQYF
NA,TRBV7-9,TRBJ1-2,TRBD1,TGTGCCAGCAGCAGAGCAGACAGGGGGCTCACCTTC,CASSRADRGLTF
few,TRBV5-4,TRBJ1-2,NA,TGTGCCAGCAGCTTGGCGTCCGGGACGAACTATGGCTACACCTTC,CASSLASGTNYGYTF
NA,TRBV6-5,TRBJ1-2,NA,TGTGCCAGCAGCGACGGACAGCTATCCTATGGCTACACCTTC,CASSDGQLSYGYTF
NA,TRBV10-3,TRBJ2-7,NA,TGTGCCATCAGTGGATCCGGGGGCGTTTACGAGCAGTACTTC,CAISGSGGVYEQYF
few,TRBV30,TRBJ1-2,NA,TGTGCCTGGAATACGGGGGTGGGATATGGCTACACCTTC,CAWNTGVGYGYTF
few,TRBV6-1,TRBJ2-7,TRBD2,TGTGCCAGCAGTGGGACTAGCGGGTTATACGAGCAGTACTTC,CASSGTSGLYEQYF
few,TRBV10-3,TRBJ1-5,TRBD1,TGTGCCATCAGTGCAGGGGGCTCTGATAGCAATCAGCCCCAGCATTTT,CAISAGGSDSNQPQHF
NA,TRBV10-3,TRBJ1-2,NA,TGTGCCATCAGTGAGCCTCCCCTGGGAGGGGATTCGAGCTATGGCTACACCTTC,CAISEPPLGGDSSYGYTF
NA,TRBV7-9,TRBJ1-1,NA,TGTGCCAGCAGCATCCAGGAATTGAACACTGAAGCTTTCTTT,CASSIQELNTEAFF
NA,TRBV28,TRBJ2-7,NA,TGTGCCAGCAGTCCCCCGGGACAACCCTACGAGCAGTACTTC,CASSPPGQPYEQYF
NA,TRBV18,TRBJ2-7,NA,TGTGCCAGCTCACCACTCGGGGGAACCTACGAGCAGTACTTC,CASSPLGGTYEQYF
NA,TRBV5-1,TRBJ2-5,NA,TGCGCCAGCAGCTTGGGGCAGGTCCAAGAGACCCAGTACTTC,CASSLGQVQETQYF
NA,TRBV5-4,TRBJ2-3,NA,TGTGCCAGCAGTGTGGCGGGGCGTGCAGATACGCAGTATTTT,CASSVAGRADTQYF
NA,TRBV28,TRBJ2-3,NA,TGTGCCAGCAGTTTAGTCGGACAGCCAAAACCTAGCACAGATACGCAGTATTTT,CASSLVGQPKPSTDTQYF
NA,TRBV28,TRBJ2-5,NA,TGTGCCAGCCGTCGACGTACAGGGAAGGTCGAGACCCAGTACTTC,CASRRRTGKVETQYF
NA,TRBV29-1,TRBJ1-1,TRBD1,TGCAGCGCGGACAGGGGGGGCACTGAAGCTTTCTTT,CSADRGGTEAFF
few,TRBV18,TRBJ2-7,NA,TGTGCCAGCTCACGAAGGGACGGGGACGAGCAGTACTTC,CASSRRDGDEQYF
NA,TRBV15,TRBJ2-7,NA,TGTGCCACCGGCAGTTTCTCCCAAGCCTACGAGCAGTACTTC,CATGSFSQAYEQYF
NA,TRBV9,TRBJ2-1,NA,TGTGCCAGCAGCGTTTTTGGGGGGTTAGAGATCAATGAGCAGTTCTTC,CASSVFGGLEINEQFF
NA,TRBV30,TRBJ2-5,TRBD2,TGTGCCTGGAGCGCCGGGACTAGACAAGAGACCCAGTACTTC,CAWSAGTRQETQYF
few,TRBV7-9,TRBJ1-6,TRBD1,TGTGCCAGCAGCTTGGGACAGCCTAATTCACCCCTCCACTTT,CASSLGQPNSPLHF
NA,TRBV5-1,TRBJ2-1,NA,TGCGCCAGCAGCTTAGAACGGGGGGCCGATGAGCAGTTCTTC,CASSLERGADEQFF
few,TRBV18,TRBJ2-3,NA,TGTGCCAGCTCACCACCTGCGGATCCAGGGACAGATACGCAGTATTTT,CASSPPADPGTDTQYF
NA,TRBV29-1,TRBJ2-5,NA,TGCAGCGTTGAAGCCCCCCGAGAGACCCAGTACTTC,CSVEAPRETQYF
NA,TRBV13,TRBJ1-2,TRBD1,TGTGCCAGCAGCCGAGGACAGGGAGGTTCGAGTTATGGCTACACCTTC,CASSRGQGGSSYGYTF
NA,TRBV10-3,TRBJ1-3,NA,TGTGCCATTCGACAGTTCGGGTCGGACACCATATATTTT,CAIRQFGSDTIYF
NA,TRBV5-6,TRBJ2-1,TRBD1,TGTGCCAGCAGCCTAGAGACAGGGGGCGCAATGAATGAGCAGTTCTTC,CASSLETGGAMNEQFF
NA,TRBV10-3,TRBJ2-7,TRBD1,TGTGCCATCAGTGATGGGCAGGGGGCCTACGAGCAGTACTTC,CAISDGQGAYEQYF
few,TRBV7-9,TRBJ1-1,TRBD1,TGTGCCAGCAGCTTAGGAGGGACAGCGAACACTGAAGCTTTCTTT,CASSLGGTANTEAFF
few,TRBV4-1,TRBJ2-7,NA,TGCGCCAGCAGCCAAGAAGGAGGCAGTTCCTACGAGCAGTACTTC,CASSQEGGSSYEQYF
few,TRBV2,TRBJ2-1,TRBD2,TGTGCCAGCAACAGTGGGAATAGCGGGGGCCACAATGAGCAGTTCTTC,CASNSGNSGGHNEQFF
few,TRBV9,TRBJ2-2,NA,TGTGCCAGCAGCGTTCGGAACACCGGGGAGCTGTTTTTT,CASSVRNTGELFF
few,TRBV5-4,TRBJ2-4,NA,TGTGCCAGCAGCTCACTCCAGGGTTCCCAAAACATTCAGTACTTC,CASSSLQGSQNIQYF
few,TRBV10-3,TRBJ2-7,NA,TGTGCCATCAGTGAGTCCAGGTACGAGCAGTACTTC,CAISESRYEQYF
NA,TRBV30,TRBJ1-1,NA,TGTGCCTGGGTGCTCGGGGGATTCCAAGCTTTCTTT,CAWVLGGFQAFF